One and the same sample provided the 13 T cell receptor beta chains below, sequenced in a study of a mutant IDH1 vaccine in newly diagnosed glioma. Noted time point: week 11, during vaccination. Vaccination comprised doses that each held 300 ug of mutant IDH1 20-mer peptide, plus topical imiquimod. Antigens for these TCRs are unknown. Using immunoSEQ multiplex PCR, the repertoire was profiled, and TCRdb retains in-frame clones only, with some absent. The repertoire holds roughly 120,000 clones, around four fifths seen once, with less than 7% in the top ten. The sequenced sample was PBMCs, obtained from a glioma patient whose treatment included an IDH1 peptide vaccine. These receptors originate from a man in his forties with glioma.

This clone was picked up a small number of times. V is TRBV6-4 and J is TRBJ2-7; D not resolved. The germline gives CDR1 MRHNA, CDR2 SNTAGT. The V end was cut by 2 bases, the J end by 2 bases, with 7 bases between. CDR3 length: 13 residues. CDR3: CASSDPEPYEQYF. The CDR3 DNA reads as TGTGCCAGCAGTGACCCAGAACCCTACGAGCAGTACTTC.

V and J are TRBV9 and TRBJ2-3; weak D call: TRBD2 (6 bases). The CDR3 consists of 14 residues. CDR1 SGDLS and CDR2 YYNGEE come from the germline V gene. V lost 2 bases, J lost 2 bases, and 9 bases lay in between. CDR3 DNA sequence: TGTGCCAGCAGCGTGGGAGGTTTCACAGATACGCAGTATTTT. It translates to CASSVGGFTDTQYF.

This clone was recorded only once. The rearrangement uses TRBV25-1 and TRBJ2-2; possibly TRBD2 for D (5 bases). CDR3 length: 14 residues. V shed 6 bases and J shed 6 bases, with 14 bases lying between them. Germline lookup yields CDR1 MGHDK and CDR2 SYGVNS. The CDR3 nucleotides are TGTGCCAGCAGCCCGTGGGCGGGCGCCGGGGAGCTGTTTTTT. It translates to CASSPWAGAGELFF.

The chain uses TRBV4-3 and TRBJ2-3; D call uncertain. CDR3 size: 13 residues. Germline assignment: CDR1 LGHNA and CDR2 YSLEER. The ends were cut back, 0 bases at V and 7 bases at J, with 8 bases in the middle. The CDR3 sequence is CASSQEPGYTQYF. CDR3 DNA: TGCGCCAGCAGCCAAGAACCAGGATATACGCAGTATTTT.

The chain has TRBV2 and TRBJ1-4; D remains unclear. The V and J ends lost 9 bases and 8 bases respectively, with 7 bases between them. The CDR3 sequence is 10 residues long. Germline V CDR1 and CDR2: SNHLY, FYNNEI. CDR3 sequence (DNA): TGTGCCAGATTTTACGAAAAACTGTTTTTT. Encoded protein: CARFYEKLFF.

The V gene is TRBV5-1, the J gene TRBJ2-1, with 8 bases fitting TRBD2. The CDR3 sequence is 17 residues long. Germline V gene lookup returns CDR1 SGHRS and CDR2 YFSETQ. With 4 bases clipped from V and 5 bases from J, the junction kept 14 bases outside the gene matches. The CDR3 DNA follows: TGCGCCAGCAGCCCTGCCGGGACTAGAGGTCGGAACAATGAGCAGTTCTTC. Translating gives CASSPAGTRGRNNEQFF.

The chain is built from TRBV10-2 and TRBJ2-3; TRBD2 might be the D (7 bases). V was pared by 0 bases and J by 1 base, with 11 bases between. The CDR3 sequence is 16 residues long. CDR1 is WSHSY and CDR2 is SAAADI in the germline V gene. CDR3 amino acids: CASSESGGQGTDTQYF. CDR3 coding DNA: TGCGCCAGCAGTGAGTCGGGGGGGCAGGGCACAGATACGCAGTATTTT.

The genes are TRBV10-3 and TRBJ2-2; 9 bases fit TRBD1. The CDR3 runs 15 residues. Trimming at V came to 6 bases and at J to 7 bases, leaving 9 bases not matched to a gene. The germline CDR1 and CDR2 sequences are ENHRY and SYGVKD. For the CDR3, the DNA is TGTGCCATCAGGCCCGGGACAGGGATGGACGGGGAGCTGTTTTTT. Protein product: CAIRPGTGMDGELFF.

The rearrangement links TRBV7-9 to TRBJ2-5, with D possibly TRBD2 on 5 matching bases. The germline V and J ends were trimmed by 0 bases and 4 bases, with 12 bases remaining between them. Germline-derived CDR1 and CDR2 are SEHNR and FQNEAQ (reference sequence). The CDR3 consists of 15 residues. In DNA, the CDR3 is TGTGCCAGCAGCTTAGCGTCGGGCGGGCGAGAGACCCAGTACTTC. Translated, it gives CASSLASGGRETQYF.

The CDR3 DNA reads as TGTGCCAGCAGCCAGGGATCCAATCAGCCCCAGCATTTT. As protein: CASSQGSNQPQHF. The chain has TRBV27 and TRBJ1-5, with D tentatively TRBD1 (5 bases). Deletions cut 6 bases from V and 3 bases from J, with 9 bases between. The CDR3 has 13 amino acids. Germline CDR1 and CDR2: MNHEY and SMNVEV (reference sequence).

The table lists this clone with a count of one. The V gene is TRBV5-1, the J gene TRBJ1-1; 7 bases agree with TRBD1. CDR1 SGHRS and CDR2 YFSETQ come from the germline V gene. With V trimmed by 4 bases and J by 0 bases, 6 bases remained unmatched. The CDR3 contains 15 residues. CDR3 nucleotides: TGCGCCAGCAGCCCCCGACAGGGCATGAACACTGAAGCTTTCTTT. It yields the protein CASSPRQGMNTEAFF. Using reference TRBV5-1 and TRBJ1-1 for the parts outside the CDR3, the full variable domain is KAGVTQTPRYLIKTRGQQVTLSCSPISGHRSVSWYQQTPGQGLQFLFEYFSETQRNKGNFPGRFSGRQFSNSRSEMNVSTLELGDSALYLCASSPRQGMNTEAFFGQGTRLTVV.

J is TRBJ2-1 and V is TRBV27; no reliable D call. The ends were cut back, 5 bases at V and 9 bases at J, with 20 bases in the middle. This CDR3 contains 15 residues. Per the germline V gene, CDR1 is MNHEY and CDR2 is SMNVEV (reference sequence). CDR3 residues: CASSLTLYGFFEQFF. The CDR3 nucleotides read TGTGCCAGCAGTCTAACTTTGTACGGATTCTTTGAGCAGTTCTTC.

The chain recombines TRBV5-4 with TRBJ1-1, with a possible D match to TRBD1 (6 bases). V gave up 4 bases and J gave up 1 base, with 14 bases separating them. The CDR3 runs 15 residues. Germline CDR1 is SGHNT and CDR2 is YYREEE (reference sequence). The CDR3 region has the DNA TGTGCCAGCAGCCCCCCTCGGGGACAGAACACTGAAGCTTTCTTT. Translated, it gives CASSPPRGQNTEAFF.